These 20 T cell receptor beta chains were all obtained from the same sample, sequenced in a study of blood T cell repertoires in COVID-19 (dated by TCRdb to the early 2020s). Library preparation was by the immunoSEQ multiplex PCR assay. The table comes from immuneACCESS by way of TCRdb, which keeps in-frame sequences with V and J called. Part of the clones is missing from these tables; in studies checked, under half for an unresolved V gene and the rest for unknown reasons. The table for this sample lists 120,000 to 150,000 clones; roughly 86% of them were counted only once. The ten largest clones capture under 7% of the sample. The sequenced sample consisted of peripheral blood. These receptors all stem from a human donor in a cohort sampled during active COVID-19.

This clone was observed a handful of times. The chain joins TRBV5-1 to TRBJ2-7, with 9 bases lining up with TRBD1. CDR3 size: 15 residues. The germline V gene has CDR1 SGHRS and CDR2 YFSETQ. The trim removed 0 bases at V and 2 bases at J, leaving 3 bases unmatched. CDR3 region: CASSLEQGAAYEQYF. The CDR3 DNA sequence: TGCGCCAGCAGCTTGGAACAGGGGGCTGCCTACGAGCAGTACTTC. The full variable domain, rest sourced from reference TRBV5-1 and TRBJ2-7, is KAGVTQTPRYLIKTRGQQVTLSCSPISGHRSVSWYQQTPGQGLQFLFEYFSETQRNKGNFPGRFSGRQFSNSRSEMNVSTLELGDSALYLCASSLEQGAAYEQYFGPGTRLTVT.

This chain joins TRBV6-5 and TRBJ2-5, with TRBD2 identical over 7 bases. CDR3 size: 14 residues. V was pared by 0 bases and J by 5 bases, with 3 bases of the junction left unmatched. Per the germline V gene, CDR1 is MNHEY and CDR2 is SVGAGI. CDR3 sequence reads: CASSYSTGGETQYF. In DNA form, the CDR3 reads TGTGCCAGCAGTTACTCGACGGGGGGTGAGACCCAGTACTTC.

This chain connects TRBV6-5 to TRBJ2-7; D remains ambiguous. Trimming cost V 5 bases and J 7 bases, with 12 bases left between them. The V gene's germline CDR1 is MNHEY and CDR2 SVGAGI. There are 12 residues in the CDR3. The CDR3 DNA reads TGTGCCAGCAGTCCATCAACGCGGGAGCAGTACTTC. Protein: CASSPSTREQYF.

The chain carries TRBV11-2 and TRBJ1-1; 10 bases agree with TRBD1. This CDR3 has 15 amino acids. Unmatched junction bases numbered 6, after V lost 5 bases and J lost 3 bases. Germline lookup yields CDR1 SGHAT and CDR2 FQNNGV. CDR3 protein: CASSVRDRGYTEAFF. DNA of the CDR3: TGTGCCAGCAGCGTACGGGACAGGGGATACACTGAAGCTTTCTTT.

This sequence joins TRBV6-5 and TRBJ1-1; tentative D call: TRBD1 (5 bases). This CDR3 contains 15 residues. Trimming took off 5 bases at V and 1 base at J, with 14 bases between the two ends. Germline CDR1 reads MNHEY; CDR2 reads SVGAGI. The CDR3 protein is CASSQSRGWNTEAFF. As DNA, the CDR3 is TGTGCCAGCAGTCAAAGCCGGGGGTGGAACACTGAAGCTTTCTTT.

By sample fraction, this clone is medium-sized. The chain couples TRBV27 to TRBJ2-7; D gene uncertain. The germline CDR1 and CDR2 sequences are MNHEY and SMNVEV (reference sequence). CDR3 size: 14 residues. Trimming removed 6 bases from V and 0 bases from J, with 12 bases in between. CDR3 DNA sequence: TGTGCCAGCAGGCCCCTAGAGCCCTCCTACGAGCAGTACTTC. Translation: CASRPLEPSYEQYF.

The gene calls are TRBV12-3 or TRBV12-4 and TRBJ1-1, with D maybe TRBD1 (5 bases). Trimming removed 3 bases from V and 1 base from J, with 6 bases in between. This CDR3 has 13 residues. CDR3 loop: CASSLQGNTEAFF. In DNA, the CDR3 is TGTGCCAGCAGTTTGCAGGGGAACACTGAAGCTTTCTTT.

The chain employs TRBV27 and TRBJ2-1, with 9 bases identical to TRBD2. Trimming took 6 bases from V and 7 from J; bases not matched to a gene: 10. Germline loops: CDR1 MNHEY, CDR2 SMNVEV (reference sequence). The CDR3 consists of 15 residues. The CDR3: CASSDGLANRNEQFF. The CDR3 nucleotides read TGTGCCAGCAGCGATGGACTAGCGAATAGGAATGAGCAGTTCTTC.

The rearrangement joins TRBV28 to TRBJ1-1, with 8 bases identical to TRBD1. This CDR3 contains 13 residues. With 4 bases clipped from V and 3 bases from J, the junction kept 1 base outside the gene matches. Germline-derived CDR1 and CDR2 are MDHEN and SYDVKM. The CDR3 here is CASSSRGHTEAFF. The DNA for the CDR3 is TGTGCCAGCAGTTCCAGGGGGCACACTGAAGCTTTCTTT.

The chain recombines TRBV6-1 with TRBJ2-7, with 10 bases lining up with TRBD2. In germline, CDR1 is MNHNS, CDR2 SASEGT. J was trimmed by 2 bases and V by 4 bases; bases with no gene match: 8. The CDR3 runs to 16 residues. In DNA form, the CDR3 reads TGTGCCAGCAGTGGGGGTAAGCTAGCGGGGGCCTACGAGCAGTACTTC. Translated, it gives CASSGGKLAGAYEQYF.

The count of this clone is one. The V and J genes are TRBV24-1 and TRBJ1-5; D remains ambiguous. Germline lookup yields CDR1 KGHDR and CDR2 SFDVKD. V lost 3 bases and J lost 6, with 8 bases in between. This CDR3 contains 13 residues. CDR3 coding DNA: TGTGCCACCAGTGATGCGGAGTTTCAGCCCCAGCATTTT. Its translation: CATSDAEFQPQHF.

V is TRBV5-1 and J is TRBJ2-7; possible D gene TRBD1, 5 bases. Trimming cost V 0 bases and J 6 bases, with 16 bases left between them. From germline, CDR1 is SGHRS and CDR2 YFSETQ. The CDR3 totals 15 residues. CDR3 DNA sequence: TGCGCCAGCAGCTTGGAGCAGGGAACCCAGCTCGAGCAGTACTTC. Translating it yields CASSLEQGTQLEQYF.

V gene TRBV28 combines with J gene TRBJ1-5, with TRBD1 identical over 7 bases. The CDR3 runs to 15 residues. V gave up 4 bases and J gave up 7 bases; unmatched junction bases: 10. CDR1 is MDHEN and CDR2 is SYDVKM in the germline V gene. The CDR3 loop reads CASSWTGLGKQPQHF. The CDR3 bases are TGTGCCAGCAGTTGGACAGGTCTTGGGAAACAGCCCCAGCATTTT.

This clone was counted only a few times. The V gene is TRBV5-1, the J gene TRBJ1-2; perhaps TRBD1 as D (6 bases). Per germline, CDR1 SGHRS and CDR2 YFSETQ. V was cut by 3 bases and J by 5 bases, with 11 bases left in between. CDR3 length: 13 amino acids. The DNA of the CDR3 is TGCGCCAGCAGCTCGGGACAAATATATGGCTACACCTTC. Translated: CASSSGQIYGYTF.

This CDR3 is CASSYWGLAGGMDTQYF. The CDR3 nucleotides are TGTGCCAGCAGTTACTGGGGACTAGCGGGGGGGATGGATACGCAGTATTTT. V usage is TRBV27 and J usage is TRBJ2-3, with 16 bases identical to TRBD2. V trimming: 4 bases; J trimming: 6 bases; junction bases outside the gene matches: 7. The CDR3 contains 17 residues. Germline values: CDR1 MNHEY, CDR2 SMNVEV (reference sequence).

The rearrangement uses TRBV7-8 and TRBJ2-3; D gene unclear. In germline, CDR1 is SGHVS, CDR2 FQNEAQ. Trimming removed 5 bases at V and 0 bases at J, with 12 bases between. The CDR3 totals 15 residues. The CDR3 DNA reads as TGTGCCAGCAGCCCCTACCCGGTTAGCACAGATACGCAGTATTTT. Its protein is CASSPYPVSTDTQYF.

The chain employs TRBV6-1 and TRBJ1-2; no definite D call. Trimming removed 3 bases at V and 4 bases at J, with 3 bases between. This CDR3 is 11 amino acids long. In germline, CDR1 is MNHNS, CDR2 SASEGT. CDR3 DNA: TGTGCCAGCAGTGATCGCTATGGCTACACCTTC. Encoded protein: CASSDRYGYTF.

CDR3 bases: TGTGCCAGCAGCCAAGATTGGCTAGCGGGAGGGTCGGGGGCAGATACGCAGTATTTT. Translated: CASSQDWLAGGSGADTQYF. The chain links TRBV4-2 to TRBJ2-3; TRBD2 matches 12 bases. The CDR3 consists of 19 residues. In germline, CDR1 is LGHNA, CDR2 YNFKEQ. V was clipped by 0 bases and J by 4 bases; unmatched bases: 11.

The CDR3 DNA is TGTGCCACCAGTGACCCGGGACAGGGGACAGATACGCAGTATTTT. Amino acids: CATSDPGQGTDTQYF. This chain links TRBV24-1 with TRBJ2-3, with TRBD1 identical over 10 bases. The CDR3 has 15 residues. From germline, CDR1 is KGHDR and CDR2 SFDVKD. V trimming: 4 bases; J trimming: 3 bases; junction bases outside the gene matches: 3.

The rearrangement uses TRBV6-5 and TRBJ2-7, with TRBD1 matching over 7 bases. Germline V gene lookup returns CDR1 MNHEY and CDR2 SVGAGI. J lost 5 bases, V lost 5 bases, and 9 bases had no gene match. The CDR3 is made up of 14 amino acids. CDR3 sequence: CASSTGTVGNEQYF. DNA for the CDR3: TGTGCCAGCAGTACCGGGACAGTGGGCAACGAGCAGTACTTC.